The T cell receptor beta chain described here comes from a study of blood T cell repertoires in COVID-19. Study-level information: Both acute and convalescent COVID-19 samples were obtained from the United States, Italy and Spain. Sources were T cells, B-cell-depleted T cells, or PBMCs; the material itself was cDNA or gDNA.

How the authors handled the data: Amplification of reference gene primers was used by the study to estimate nucleated cell counts. Here immunoSEQ multiplex PCR was the method, and the copy in TCRdb shows in-frame clones only, minus some. The V and J calls and the clone size are those of that table, but D and trimming were determined from the DNA. The data show about 150,000 clones, with roughly four fifths seen just once and 1.5% to 2% held by the top ten. Germline lookup yields CDR1 SGHDT and CDR2 YYEEEE. V was trimmed by 4 bases and J by 4 bases, leaving 13 bases between them. This CDR3 region has 14 residues.

The source of this sequence is a man older than 75 with acute or convalescent COVID-19. Sequencing was done on a sample of peripheral blood. The gene calls are TRBV5-6 and TRBJ2-3; no firm D call. This chain's CDR3 is CASSPILSSDTQYF. CDR3 nucleotides: TGTGCCAGCAGCCCTATCCTCTCGTCAGATACGCAGTATTTT.